This T cell receptor (beta chain) was identified during a study of vaccination effects on CD4 cells after COVID-19. Looking at the study overall: Participants received two doses of either the BNT162b2 or mRNA-1273 vaccine. Findings of the study overall: Marked contraction was observed in infection-induced and vaccine-induced clones late after vaccination.

Data came from immunoSEQ multiplex PCR; TCRdb stores just in-frame clones and leaves some out. Of 71,000 or so clones listed, 65% to 85% were seen once; the top ten hold over 4%. Prior to sequencing, the ViraFEST assay stimulated PBMC with viral peptide pools, which expanded the antigen-specific CD4+ T cells. The culture ran for under eleven days, and then CD4+ T cells were isolated. All vaccine recipients tested negative for nucleocapsid antibodies and had never contracted SARS-CoV-2 infection. After 1.5 million to 2 million PBMC were placed in each well, they were cultured with around 10 IU/ml IL-2 and about 10 ug/ml peptides. Cells had half their medium changed to IL-2 medium on days 3 and 7. Per germline, CDR1 SGHTA and CDR2 FQGNSA. The CDR3 spans 13 residues. V lost 5 bases and J 4 bases, leaving 11 bases between the germline ends. Notes on this clone: Its antigen remains unknown.

The specimen comprised CD4+ T cells from PBMCs cultured with HCoV-OC43 spike peptides, sampled before COVID-19 vaccination. Subset specified: HCoV-OC43 spike overlapping peptide pool stimulation. The J gene is TRBJ1-1, the V gene TRBV7-2; the D is unclear. This TCR was recovered from a human donor who received a COVID-19 vaccine. CDR3 residues: CASSIRGSTEAFF. DNA of the CDR3: TGTGCCAGCAGCATCCGAGGGTCCACTGAAGCTTTCTTT.